This paragraph reports one T cell receptor beta chain. The sample holds many counts of this clonotype. Its specific antigen is unknown. No base qualities exist here, and no much larger clone lies one base off it. The sample is drawn from a study of T cells in Graves' hyperthyroidism and ophthalmopathy (dated by TCRdb to the late 2010s). For context, the study as a whole: Peripheral blood samples were taken at initial diagnosis, before any treatment was given. Prospective prediction of ophthalmopathy was tested in an independent validation cohort consisting of about 20 hyperthyroidism patients and approximately 16 patients who later progressed to ophthalmopathy. Once sampling was done, hyperthyroidism patients were given methimazole at a starting dose of 30 mg daily, whereas ophthalmopathy patients were given high-dose intravenous methylprednisolone. The study also compared thyroid tissue and blood T-cell repertoires from 6 or 7 Graves' hyperthyroidism patients. To identify distinguishing TCR V-J signatures, a discovery cohort of 90 to 100 patients was used, comprising 43 with Graves' ophthalmopathy and under 60 with stable Graves' hyperthyroidism. TCR Vbeta CDR3 sequencing of approximately 140 peripheral blood samples (fewer than 45 ophthalmopathy, 75 to 80 hyperthyroidism and approximately 17 progressor patients) is reported in the paper. For training and testing, the 100 or so patients in the discovery cohort were randomly divided in a 7:3 ratio.

The germline V end is reduced by 2 bases and the J end by 9 bases; junction bases left unmatched: 9. As encoded in the germline V gene, CDR1 is KGHDR while CDR2 is SFDVKD. Counted from cysteine to phenylalanine, this CDR3 has 16 amino acids. CDR3 DNA only is kept here, 48 bases in frame from base 1. The study at large found these results: Sample size was not statistically predetermined, and investigators were not blinded to group allocation. In validation, progression to ophthalmopathy was predicted by the model with 70.59% sensitivity and about 72% specificity, a median of about 6.8 months before onset. In cross-validation, a model built on a 13 V-J signature told ophthalmopathy apart from stable hyperthyroidism with 87.88% sensitivity and about 81% specificity, and in testing the same model reached 80%/75%. Most expanded thyroid clonotypes (frequency above 0.001) were also detected in blood, suggesting blood repertoires may reflect thyroid immune responses.

Stable Graves' hyperthyroidism was defined as the absence of progression to ophthalmopathy over 18 months of follow-up. The hyperthyroidism patients were between 18 and 65 years old and newly diagnosed, with a disease duration of less than 2 months. Any patient with an uncontrolled infection, another autoimmune disease, pregnancy or lactation was excluded. Diagnoses were established on the basis of clinical symptoms, serum thyroxine and TRAb, thyroid ultrasound, and orbital computed tomography. PBMCs were isolated from approximately 10 ml of fresh peripheral blood by Ficoll-Paque density gradient centrifugation. Total RNA was extracted using Trizol reagent, and RNA quality was assessed on an Agilent 2100 Bioanalyzer. Amplification of TCR beta CDR3 regions was carried out from RNA transcripts. The first round of RT-PCR for the TCR CDR3 was performed with the HTBI primer set and the Qiagen OneStep RT-PCR kit. Libraries were constructed in a second round of multiplex PCR, after which size selection and purification were performed. The libraries were sequenced on an Illumina HiSeq2000 using paired-end 100 bp reads. The original pipeline was this. SOAPnuke was used to process the raw data, with reads discarded if the reads contained adapters or uncalled bases, had a mean Phred below 15, or lacked an exact constant-primer or identifier match. High-quality paired reads were merged with COPE v1.2.5, and unique nucleotide sequences were defined as clonotypes. Clonotypes were aligned to IMGT TRBV, TRBD and TRBJ reference segments using MiTCR v1.1. Analysis was restricted to V-J combinations with a frequency above 0.0001, which covered roughly 99% of repertoires. A TCS score was defined as the ratio between F50 (clonal expansion) and ExV (chaos), using BLOSUM62-based TCRdist between CDR3 peptides within each V-J. Welch's t-statistics and random forest reduced 500 to 550 V-J features to 13, which were used in a naive Bayes classifier (R e1071). TCRdb reran the public reads through fastp at Q25 and MiXCR, keeping productive beta chains. All rows with the same CDR3 protein become a single entry with the most common DNA and genes. The V and J calls reflect TCRdb's pipeline rather than the authors' work. The sample table holds fewer than 700,000 distinct CDR3 sequences, of which roughly 17% were seen once. Around 4% of the sample belongs to the ten largest clones.

Sequencing input: blood. The source is a woman younger than 45 with Graves' hyperthyroidism. The rearranged segments are TRBV24-1 and TRBJ2-2; 9 bases in between match TRBD2. The CDR3 reads as follows: CATSDSRLAAGRELFF. The DNA is TGTGCCACCAGTGATTCCAGACTAGCGGCGGGGAGGGAGCTGTTTTTT.